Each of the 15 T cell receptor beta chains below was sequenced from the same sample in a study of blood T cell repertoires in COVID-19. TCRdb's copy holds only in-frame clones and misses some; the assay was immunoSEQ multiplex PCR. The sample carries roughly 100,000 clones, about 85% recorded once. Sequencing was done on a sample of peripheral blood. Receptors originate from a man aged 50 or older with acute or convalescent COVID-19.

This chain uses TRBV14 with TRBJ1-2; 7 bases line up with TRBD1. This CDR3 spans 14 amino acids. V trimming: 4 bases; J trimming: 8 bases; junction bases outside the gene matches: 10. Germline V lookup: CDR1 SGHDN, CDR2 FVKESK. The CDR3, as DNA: TGTGCCAGCAGCCTCCGACAGGGAGGATGGGGCTACACCTTC. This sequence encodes CASSLRQGGWGYTF.

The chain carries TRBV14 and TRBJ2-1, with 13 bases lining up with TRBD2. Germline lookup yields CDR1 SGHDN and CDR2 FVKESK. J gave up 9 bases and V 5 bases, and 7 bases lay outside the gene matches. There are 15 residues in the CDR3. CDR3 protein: CASSVGLAGVGEQFF. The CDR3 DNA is TGTGCCAGCAGCGTTGGACTAGCGGGAGTCGGTGAGCAGTTCTTC.

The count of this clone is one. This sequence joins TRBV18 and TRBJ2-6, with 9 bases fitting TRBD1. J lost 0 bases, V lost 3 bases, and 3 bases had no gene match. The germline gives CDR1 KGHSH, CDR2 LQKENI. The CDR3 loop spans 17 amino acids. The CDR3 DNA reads TGTGCCAGCTCACCCGGGACAGGGCGCTCTGGGGCCAACGTCCTGACTTTC. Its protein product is CASSPGTGRSGANVLTF.

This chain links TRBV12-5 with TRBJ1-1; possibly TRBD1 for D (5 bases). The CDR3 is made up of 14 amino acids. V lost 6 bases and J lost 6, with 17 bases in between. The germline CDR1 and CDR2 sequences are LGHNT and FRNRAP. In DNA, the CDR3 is TGTGCTAGTGGGGGGCCTCGCTCTGGCGCTGAAGCTTTCTTT. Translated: CASGGPRSGAEAFF.

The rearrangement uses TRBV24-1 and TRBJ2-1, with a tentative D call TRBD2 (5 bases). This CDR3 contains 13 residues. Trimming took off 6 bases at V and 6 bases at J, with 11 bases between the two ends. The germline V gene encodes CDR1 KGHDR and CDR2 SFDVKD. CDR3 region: CATSFGRGNEQFF. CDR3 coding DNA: TGTGCCACCAGTTTCGGACGGGGCAATGAGCAGTTCTTC.

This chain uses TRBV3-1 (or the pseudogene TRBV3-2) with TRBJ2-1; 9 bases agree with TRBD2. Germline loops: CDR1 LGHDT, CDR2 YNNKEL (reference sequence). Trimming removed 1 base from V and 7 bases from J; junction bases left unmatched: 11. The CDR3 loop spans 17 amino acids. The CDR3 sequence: CASSQAYPLAGVNEQFF. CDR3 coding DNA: TGTGCCAGCAGCCAAGCCTACCCTTTAGCGGGAGTGAATGAGCAGTTCTTC.

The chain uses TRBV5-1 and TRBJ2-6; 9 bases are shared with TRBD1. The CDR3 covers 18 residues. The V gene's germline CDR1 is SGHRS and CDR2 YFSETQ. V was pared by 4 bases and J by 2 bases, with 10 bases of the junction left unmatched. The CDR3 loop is CASSDGQGFPPGANVLTF. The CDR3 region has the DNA TGCGCCAGCAGCGACGGACAGGGGTTCCCCCCTGGGGCCAACGTCCTGACTTTC.

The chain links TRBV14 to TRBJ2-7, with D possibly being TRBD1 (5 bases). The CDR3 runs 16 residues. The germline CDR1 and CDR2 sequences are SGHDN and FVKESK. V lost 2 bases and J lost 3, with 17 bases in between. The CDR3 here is CASSQNWGSPYYEQYF. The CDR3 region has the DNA TGTGCCAGCAGCCAAAATTGGGGCAGTCCGTACTACGAGCAGTACTTC. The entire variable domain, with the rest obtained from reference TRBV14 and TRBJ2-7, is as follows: EAGVTQFPSHSVIEKGQTVTLRCDPISGHDNLYWYRRVMGKEIKFLLHFVKESKQDESGMPNNRFLAERTGGTYSTLKVQPAELEDSGVYFCASSQNWGSPYYEQYFGPGTRLTVT.

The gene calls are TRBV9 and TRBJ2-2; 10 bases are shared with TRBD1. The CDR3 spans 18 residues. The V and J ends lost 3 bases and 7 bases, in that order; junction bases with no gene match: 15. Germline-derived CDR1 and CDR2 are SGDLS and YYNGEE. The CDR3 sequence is CASSAYLSGTGVDGELFF. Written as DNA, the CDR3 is TGTGCCAGCAGCGCTTACTTGTCCGGGACAGGGGTAGACGGGGAGCTGTTTTTT.

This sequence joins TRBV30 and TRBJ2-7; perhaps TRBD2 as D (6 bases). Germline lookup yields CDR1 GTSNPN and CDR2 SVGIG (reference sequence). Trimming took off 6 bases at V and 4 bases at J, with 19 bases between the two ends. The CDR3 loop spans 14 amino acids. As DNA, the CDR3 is TGTGCCTGCCCAGTGGAGGGGAGGAGGTACGAGCAGTACTTC. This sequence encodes CACPVEGRRYEQYF.

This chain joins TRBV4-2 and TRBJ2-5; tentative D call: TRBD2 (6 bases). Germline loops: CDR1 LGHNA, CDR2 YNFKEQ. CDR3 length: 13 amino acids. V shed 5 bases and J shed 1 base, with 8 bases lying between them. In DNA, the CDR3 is TGTGCCAGCAGCATTAGCGGCCAAGAGACCCAGTACTTC. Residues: CASSISGQETQYF.

This chain's CDR3 is CSARRRVEAFF. In DNA, the CDR3 is TGCAGTGCTAGAAGGAGGGTCGAAGCTTTCTTT. V and J are TRBV20-1 and TRBJ1-1; unclear D gene. CDR3 length: 11 residues. CDR1 is DFQATT and CDR2 is SNEGSKA in the germline V gene (reference sequence). Trimming removed 2 bases from V and 8 bases from J, with 9 bases in between.

The CDR3 sequence is CASSHLGGVDTQYF. CDR3 nucleotides: TGTGCCAGCAGCCATCTCGGGGGAGTAGATACGCAGTATTTT. This rearrangement joins TRBV11-2 to TRBJ2-3; TRBD2 is a possible D gene (6 bases). The CDR3 has 14 residues. V lost 5 bases to trimming and J lost 5 bases, with 14 bases between them. Germline V gene data show CDR1 as SGHAT and CDR2 as FQNNGV.

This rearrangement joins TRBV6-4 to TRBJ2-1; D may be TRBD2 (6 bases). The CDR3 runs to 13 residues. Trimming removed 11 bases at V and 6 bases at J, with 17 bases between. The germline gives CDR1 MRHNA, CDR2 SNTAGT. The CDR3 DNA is TGTGCCGCCGGGACTGGGAAAGGCAATGAGCAGTTCTTC. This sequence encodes CAAGTGKGNEQFF.

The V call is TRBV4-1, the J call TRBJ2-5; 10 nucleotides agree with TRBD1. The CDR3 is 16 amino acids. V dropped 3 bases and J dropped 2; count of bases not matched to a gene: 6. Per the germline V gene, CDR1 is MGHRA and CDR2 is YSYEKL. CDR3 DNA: TGCGCCAGCAGCCAGGGGACAGGGGATCGGCAAGAGACCCAGTACTTC. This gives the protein CASSQGTGDRQETQYF.